The clone carrying this TCR beta chain has just one count. Its antigen is as yet unknown. Blood donors were healthy children aged about 15-60 months and healthy nonsmoking adults. This sample stems from a study of naive CD8 T cells in extremely preterm neonates. Whole-study results and caveats: Preterm samples differed in productive template counts; sample size was small. Compared with all age groups, preterm neonates showed less repertoire richness. Shared CDR3 nucleotide sequences: preterm 2.5% to 3%, term about 0.37%, children roughly 0.03%, adults 0.01%.

CDR3 size: 15 residues. Germline lookup yields CDR1 LNHNV and CDR2 YYDKDF (reference sequence). Deletions cut 4 bases from V and 9 bases from J, with 19 bases between. The method was immunoSEQ multiplex PCR; TCRdb's version includes in-frame clones alone and lacks a portion of them. The table records about 5,100 clones, 95% to 98% of them present only once. The sequence derives from a human donor in good health. The J gene is TRBJ2-1, the V gene TRBV15; unclear D gene. The sample was naive CD8+ T cells from blood. The CDR3 nucleotides are TGTGCCACCAGCATGGCAGGTAACGCTCTCGGTGAGCAGTTCTTC. Protein product: CATSMAGNALGEQFF.